This entry lists 18 T cell receptor beta chains sequenced from one sample in a study of blood T cell repertoires in COVID-19. Clones were sequenced by immunoSEQ multiplex PCR, and TCRdb holds only the in-frame ones, with some missing. The data show 250,000 to 350,000 clones, 90% seen once. Sequenced sample: peripheral blood. Every receptor here comes from a young woman with COVID-19, enrolled during active disease.

This clone was observed a few times. The rearrangement joins TRBV4-2 to TRBJ1-1; D is possibly TRBD1 (6 bases). This CDR3 contains 13 residues. CDR1 and CDR2 from the germline V gene are LGHNA and YNFKEQ. V was shortened by 1 base and J by 5 bases, with 8 bases between the two germline ends. Here the CDR3 reads CASSQAGVTEAFF. CDR3 nucleotides: TGTGCCAGCAGCCAAGCAGGGGTAACTGAAGCTTTCTTT.

The J gene is TRBJ2-1, the V gene TRBV19; 7 bases are a match to TRBD1. The CDR3 runs to 14 residues. Unmatched junction bases numbered 4, after V lost 5 bases and J lost 3 bases. CDR1 is LNHDA and CDR2 is SQIVND in the germline V gene (reference sequence). Written as DNA, the CDR3 is TGTGCCAGTAGTGCACACAGGGGCTACAATGAGCAGTTCTTC. Encoded protein: CASSAHRGYNEQFF.

The genes are TRBV27 and TRBJ1-5; D not certain. The germline gives CDR1 MNHEY, CDR2 SMNVEV (reference sequence). The V gene lost 6 bases and the J gene lost 9 bases, with 15 bases spanning the gap. The CDR3 is 13 residues long. This CDR3 is CASRSTASAPQHF. The CDR3 region has the DNA TGTGCCAGCAGATCAACAGCTTCCGCGCCCCAGCATTTT.

This chain connects TRBV5-1 to TRBJ1-2; TRBD1 agrees at 9 bases. The V gene's germline CDR1 is SGHRS and CDR2 YFSETQ. The CDR3 totals 16 residues. The trim removed 4 bases at V and 0 bases at J, leaving 7 bases unmatched. The CDR3 sequence: CASSAGTGNTNYGYTF. In DNA, the CDR3 is TGCGCCAGCAGCGCTGGGACAGGGAATACTAACTATGGCTACACCTTC.

The chain uses TRBV2 and TRBJ2-1; D not resolved. Trimming cost V 7 bases and J 5 bases, with 6 bases left between them. The germline CDR1 and CDR2 sequences are SNHLY and FYNNEI. CDR3 size: 11 residues. The CDR3 reads CASNSNNEQFF. CDR3 DNA: TGTGCCAGCAACAGCAACAATGAGCAGTTCTTC.

This chain uses TRBV4-2 with TRBJ1-3, with D maybe TRBD1 (5 bases). The length of the CDR3 is 17 residues. V was shortened by 4 bases and J by 4 bases, with 20 bases between the two germline ends. CDR1 is LGHNA and CDR2 is YNFKEQ in the germline V gene. CDR3 sequence reads: CASSPTIGRGNGNTIYF. The CDR3 nucleotides read TGTGCCAGCAGCCCTACCATAGGGCGGGGCAACGGAAACACCATATATTTT.

The chain combines TRBV6-5 with TRBJ2-1; a possible D gene is TRBD2 (5 bases). V was trimmed by 9 bases and J by 4 bases, leaving 13 bases between them. Germline CDR1 MNHEY, CDR2 SVGAGI. CDR3 length equals 13 residues. This CDR3 is CASSLESYNEQFF. The CDR3 DNA sequence: TGTGCCAGTTCACTAGAAAGTTACAATGAGCAGTTCTTC.

This clone was seen only once. The V call is TRBV5-1, the J call TRBJ1-1; weak D call: TRBD1 (5 bases). The CDR3 extends over 15 amino acids. Trimming took 0 bases from V and 5 from J, leaving 14 bases between them. Per germline, CDR1 SGHRS and CDR2 YFSETQ. This CDR3 reads CASSLGGRAETEAFF. The CDR3 nucleotides read TGCGCCAGCAGCTTGGGGGGCAGGGCAGAGACTGAAGCTTTCTTT.

V gene TRBV7-8 combines with J gene TRBJ1-2; weak D call: TRBD1 (5 bases). Germline assignment: CDR1 SGHVS and CDR2 FQNEAQ. With 5 bases removed from V and 2 bases from J, the gap between germline ends came to 12 bases. This CDR3 has 14 residues. CDR3 DNA: TGTGCCAGCAGCCCCCTGCCAGGGAACTATGGCTACACCTTC. It codes for CASSPLPGNYGYTF.

The chain is built from TRBV30 and TRBJ2-3, with TRBD2 matching over 8 bases. V was pared by 0 bases and J by 1 base, with 3 bases of the junction left unmatched. The CDR3 extends over 15 amino acids. Germline CDR1 is GTSNPN and CDR2 is SVGIG (reference sequence). CDR3 nucleotide sequence: TGTGCCTGGAGTGTCAAAGCGGGAGGCACAGATACGCAGTATTTT. This sequence encodes CAWSVKAGGTDTQYF.

V and J are TRBV15 and TRBJ2-5, with TRBD1 identical over 7 bases. V lost 3 bases and J lost 4; bases outside the gene matches: 5. CDR1 and CDR2 (germline): LNHNV, YYDKDF (reference sequence). This CDR3 has 14 amino acids. This chain's CDR3 is CATSSDRVRETQYF. CDR3 coding DNA: TGTGCCACCAGCAGCGACAGGGTCCGAGAGACCCAGTACTTC.

This clone has just a few counts. The V and J genes are TRBV28 and TRBJ1-6, with D tentatively TRBD1 (5 bases). V lost 9 bases and J lost 9, with 15 bases in between. The CDR3 is 13 amino acids. Germline CDR1 MDHEN, CDR2 SYDVKM. The CDR3 coding sequence is TGTGCCAGTAAGACAGATGCTAGTTCACCCCTCCACTTT. It encodes CASKTDASSPLHF.

CDR3 coding DNA: TGTGCCAGCAGTTACCCGAGCAAAGAAGCTTTCTTT. As protein: CASSYPSKEAFF. The rearrangement links TRBV6-2 or TRBV6-3 to TRBJ1-1; no reliable D call. Germline CDR1 and CDR2: MNHEY and SVGEGT. Trimming shortened V by 2 bases and J by 8 bases, and 9 bases separated the two germline ends. CDR3 length: 12 residues.

This clone was observed a handful of times. The CDR3 protein is CASSINPNSNTEAFF. The CDR3 DNA is TGTGCCAGTAGTATAAATCCAAACTCGAACACTGAAGCTTTCTTT. This chain connects TRBV19 to TRBJ1-1, with D hard to call. V gave up 2 bases and J gave up 1 base, with 11 bases separating them. Germline V gene lookup returns CDR1 LNHDA and CDR2 SQIVND (reference sequence). This CDR3 spans 15 amino acids.

Concerning this clone itself: Different DNA sequences within this sample yield the same CDR3. The rearrangement joins TRBV19 to TRBJ1-1; no definite D call. Germline V gives CDR1 LNHDA, CDR2 SQIVND (reference sequence). The V gene lost 0 bases and the J gene lost 1 base, with 6 bases spanning the gap. The CDR3 consists of 14 residues. CDR3 protein: CASSIDGANTEAFF. CDR3 coding DNA: TGTGCCAGTAGTATAGACGGAGCGAACACTGAAGCTTTCTTT.

In this sample, this clone turned up a few times. The chain is built from TRBV7-9 and TRBJ1-3, with TRBD1 as a possible D gene (5 bases). This CDR3 comprises 17 residues. Trimming removed 4 bases from V and 0 bases from J, with 16 bases in between. Looked up from germline, CDR1 is SEHNR and CDR2 is FQNEAQ (reference sequence). The CDR3 spells CASSSGGGGPSGNTIYF. The DNA for the CDR3 is TGTGCCAGCAGCTCCGGAGGCGGGGGACCCTCTGGAAACACCATATATTTT. Using reference TRBV7-9 and TRBJ1-3 for the parts outside the CDR3, the full variable domain is DTGVSQNPRHKITKRGQNVTFRCDPISEHNRLYWYRQTLGQGPEFLTYFQNEAQLEKSRLLSDRFSAERPKGSFSTLEIQRTEQGDSAMYLCASSSGGGGPSGNTIYFGEGSWLTVV.

The gene calls are TRBV19 and TRBJ2-7; 8 bases agree with TRBD2. The germline V gene has CDR1 LNHDA and CDR2 SQIVND (reference sequence). Losses at the gene ends were 7 bases for V and 3 bases for J; bases not matched to a gene: 11. The CDR3 is 15 residues long. This CDR3 reads CASTPRSGSNYEQYF. The CDR3 DNA follows: TGTGCCAGTACCCCCCGGAGCGGGAGTAACTACGAGCAGTACTTC.

V gene TRBV7-2 combines with J gene TRBJ2-7; 8 positions match TRBD2. The trim removed 3 bases at V and 7 bases at J, leaving 2 bases unmatched. This CDR3 is 12 amino acids long. Germline values: CDR1 SGHTA, CDR2 FQGNSA. Written as DNA, the CDR3 is TGTGCCAGCAGCTTGACGGGGGGGGAGCAGTACTTC. Its translation: CASSLTGGEQYF.